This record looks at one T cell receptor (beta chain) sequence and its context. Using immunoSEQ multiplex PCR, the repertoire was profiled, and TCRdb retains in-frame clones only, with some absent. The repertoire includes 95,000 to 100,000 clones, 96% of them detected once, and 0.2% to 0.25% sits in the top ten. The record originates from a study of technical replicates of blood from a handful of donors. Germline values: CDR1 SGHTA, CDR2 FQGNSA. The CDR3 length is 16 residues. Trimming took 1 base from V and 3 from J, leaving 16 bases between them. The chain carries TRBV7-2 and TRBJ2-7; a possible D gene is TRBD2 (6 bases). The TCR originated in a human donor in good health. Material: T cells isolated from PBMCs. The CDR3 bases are TGTGCCAGCAGCTTAGGAGGGCAGGCGGGAAACTACGAGCAGTACTTC. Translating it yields CASSLGGQAGNYEQYF. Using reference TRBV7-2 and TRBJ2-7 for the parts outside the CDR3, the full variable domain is GAGVSQSPSNKVTEKGKDVELRCDPISGHTALYWYRQSLGQGLEFLIYFQGNSAPDKSGLPSDRFSAERTGGSVSTLTIQRTQQEDSAVYLCASSLGGQAGNYEQYFGPGTRLTVT.